This T cell receptor beta chain originates from a study of T cell repertoires in cytomegalovirus infection. Findings and limits, study-wide: The ex vivo response was dominated by HLA-C-restricted CMV-specific TCR beta clonotypes.

TCRdb analysed the reads with MiXCR anew, one entry per CDR3 protein. This table holds fewer than 300,000 distinct CDR3 sequences, roughly 23% found once. Concerning this clonotype itself: No antigen is known for it.

Germline CDR1 reads SGHVS; CDR2 reads FQNEAQ. V was trimmed by 4 bases and J by 8 bases, leaving 23 bases between them. The CDR3 runs to 17 residues. The chain uses TRBV7-8 and TRBJ2-2; D not certain. What was sequenced was PBMCs. The sequence was collected from a human donor in good health (CMV status not recorded). Some clones in this sample may be carry-over from other donors' samples. For the CDR3, the DNA is TGTGCCAGCAGCTCCACCACCGCCCGGTCTTCAGAGGGGGAGCTGTTTTTT. Amino acids: CASSSTTARSSEGELFF. Drawing the rest from reference TRBV7-8 and TRBJ2-2, the complete variable domain is GAGVSQSPRYKVAKRGQDVALRCDPISGHVSLFWYQQALGQGPEFLTYFQNEAQLDKSGLPSDRFFAERPEGSVSTLKIQRTQQEDSAVYLCASSSTTARSSEGELFFGEGSRLTVL.